The entry below gives a single TCR beta chain sequence along with its context. The entry originates in a study of cytomegalovirus exposure and HLA in healthy donors. From germline, CDR1 is SGHTA and CDR2 FQGNSA. The CDR3 is made up of 15 amino acids. Germline trimming cut 4 bases from V and 4 bases from J; bases unmatched to any gene: 6. PCR involved 60 Vbeta and 13 Jbeta primers. Libraries were prepared by immunoSEQ multiplex PCR; TCRdb keeps only in-frame clonotypes and omits some of them. This sample has some 150,000 clones, with roughly 85% found just once. The sequencing sample was made of PBMCs. The chain couples TRBV7-2 to TRBJ2-3, with TRBD2 matching over 9 bases. The source of this sequence is a man in his forties in good health and CMV-seronegative. The DNA of the CDR3 is TGTGCCAGCAGCTCCTTAGCGGGAGCCCCAGATACGCAGTATTTT. Protein sequence: CASSSLAGAPDTQYF.